This T cell receptor (beta chain) derives from a study of T cell responses to AZD1222 COVID-19 vaccine. On this clone itself: Its matching antigen is unknown.

V was pared by 4 bases and J by 2 bases, with 11 bases between. Germline-derived CDR1 and CDR2 are LNHDA and SQIVND (reference sequence). The CDR3 covers 15 residues. Notes on the study in general: Spike-specific TCR breadth rose after two AZD1222 doses, and depth rose as well. Sampled repertoires all dated from after the peak T cell response. Seropositive status at baseline applied to only five or six AZD1222 recipients.

Second doses at about 4 or about 12 weeks were pooled. Libraries were prepared by immunoSEQ multiplex PCR; TCRdb keeps only in-frame clonotypes and omits some of them. Here the sample spans roughly 120,000 clones, about 82% being singletons. This TCR was sampled from an adult who received the AZD1222 COVID-19 vaccine. Specimen: peripheral blood, collected 28 days after the second AZD1222 dose. The rearrangement links TRBV19 to TRBJ1-4; D is perhaps TRBD1 (6 bases). CDR3 region: CASSTLQGTNEKLFF. Written as DNA, the CDR3 is TGTGCCAGTAGTACCCTCCAGGGGACTAATGAAAAACTGTTTTTT.